These 16 T cell receptor beta chains came from one sample sequenced in a study of blood T cell repertoires in COVID-19. Measured with immunoSEQ multiplex PCR; TCRdb has only the in-frame clones, and not every one. Seen here are under 150,000 clones, 80% to 90% observed once, and the top ten hold roughly 8%. Input material: peripheral blood. The receptors derive from a woman aged 60-70 years with COVID-19, enrolled during active disease.

This clone was counted between two and nine times. The rearrangement links TRBV6-1 to TRBJ1-1, with no clear D. Per germline, CDR1 MNHNS and CDR2 SASEGT. The CDR3 contains 13 residues. V lost 1 base and J lost 4, with 7 bases in between. Written as DNA, the CDR3 is TGTGCCAGCAGTGAAGTTGAGGGCACTGAAGCTTTCTTT. Amino acids: CASSEVEGTEAFF.

This clone was counted once. The chain has TRBV10-3 and TRBJ2-7; 11 positions agree with TRBD1. The trim removed 11 bases at V and 6 bases at J, leaving 6 bases unmatched. Germline-derived CDR1 and CDR2 are ENHRY and SYGVKD. The CDR3 has 12 residues. The CDR3 loop is CAASGTGGEQYF. The DNA of the CDR3 is TGTGCCGCTTCCGGGACAGGGGGCGAGCAGTACTTC.

This chain joins TRBV30 and TRBJ2-7, with 13 bases lining up with TRBD2. Looked up from germline, CDR1 is GTSNPN and CDR2 is SVGIG (reference sequence). V trimming: 2 bases; J trimming: 5 bases; junction bases outside the gene matches: 9. This CDR3 has 16 amino acids. The CDR3 DNA reads as TGTGCCTGGAGTCAACTAGCGGGGGGGCCTGGCCACGAGCAGTACTTC. Translation gives CAWSQLAGGPGHEQYF.

The rearrangement links TRBV5-6 to TRBJ1-1; tentatively, D is TRBD1 (6 bases). V lost 0 bases and J lost 6, with 9 bases in between. CDR1 and CDR2 from the germline V gene are SGHDT and YYEEEE. CDR3 length equals 13 residues. The CDR3 nucleotides read TGTGCCAGCAGCTTGGTTTCAGGGGCTGAAGCTTTCTTT. It encodes CASSLVSGAEAFF. Full variable domain (missing parts from reference TRBV5-6 and TRBJ1-1): DAGVTQSPTHLIKTRGQQVTLRCSPKSGHDTVSWYQQALGQGPQFIFQYYEEEERQRGNFPDRFSGHQFPNYSSELNVNALLLGDSALYLCASSLVSGAEAFFGQGTRLTVV.

V usage is TRBV2 and J usage is TRBJ2-3; 9 bases are shared with TRBD2. The germline V gene has CDR1 SNHLY and CDR2 FYNNEI. V trimming: 9 bases; J trimming: 0 bases; junction bases outside the gene matches: 4. The CDR3 length is 14 residues. CDR3 region: CASSLAGSTDTQYF. The CDR3 DNA is TGTGCCAGTTCGCTAGCGGGGAGCACAGATACGCAGTATTTT. The variable domain in full, with the rest retrieved from reference TRBV2 and TRBJ2-3, is EPEVTQTPSHQVTQMGQEVILRCVPISNHLYFYWYRQILGQKVEFLVSFYNNEISEKSEIFDDQFSVERPDGSNFTLKIRSTKLEDSAMYFCASSLAGSTDTQYFGPGTRLTVL.

This clone was seen only once. The rearrangement links TRBV19 to TRBJ1-4; 9 bases fit TRBD1. J gave up 4 bases and V 3 bases, and 3 bases lay outside the gene matches. Germline CDR1 and CDR2: LNHDA and SQIVND (reference sequence). The CDR3 length is 15 residues. The CDR3 protein is CASSIWDRVNEKLFF. DNA for the CDR3: TGTGCCAGTAGTATCTGGGACAGGGTTAATGAAAAACTGTTTTTT.

The genes are TRBV6-5 and TRBJ2-1; a possible D gene is TRBD1 (5 bases). The V and J ends lost 6 bases and 5 bases respectively, with 14 bases between them. CDR1 and CDR2 from the germline V gene are MNHEY and SVGAGI. This CDR3 region has 14 residues. In DNA, the CDR3 is TGTGCCAGCAGCTACCAATTGGGGCACAATGAGCAGTTCTTC. This codes for CASSYQLGHNEQFF.

This chain links TRBV24-1 with TRBJ2-2, with TRBD1 matching over 7 bases. The germline CDR1 and CDR2 sequences are KGHDR and SFDVKD. The V segment lost 2 bases and the J segment 10 bases; nucleotides outside the gene matches: 6. The CDR3 runs to 14 residues. This CDR3 reads CATSDYPTGMELFF. CDR3 DNA sequence: TGTGCCACCAGTGATTACCCGACAGGGATGGAGCTGTTTTTT.

The rearrangement joins TRBV4-3 to TRBJ2-1; 7 bases fit TRBD1. V lost 1 base to trimming and J lost 8 bases; unmatched junction nucleotides: 8. The CDR3 totals 15 residues. Germline CDR1 and CDR2: LGHNA and YSLEER. Here the CDR3 DNA reads TGCGCCAGCAGCCAAGTCTCCACAGGGGTTGATGAGCAGTTCTTC. It encodes CASSQVSTGVDEQFF.

This clone came up once. The chain uses TRBV10-2 and TRBJ2-1, with 7 bases identical to TRBD2. Germline CDR1 reads WSHSY; CDR2 reads SAAADI. V shed 0 bases and J 9 bases; nucleotides not matched to a gene: 5. The CDR3 has 14 residues. The CDR3 sequence: CASSESAREGEQFF. CDR3 DNA sequence: TGCGCCAGCAGTGAGTCCGCCAGGGAGGGTGAGCAGTTCTTC.

This chain joins TRBV30 and TRBJ1-1; D gene unclear. The CDR3 is 14 residues long. Trimming removed 0 bases at V and 4 bases at J, with 12 bases between. The V gene's germline CDR1 is GTSNPN and CDR2 SVGIG (reference sequence). The CDR3 loop reads CAWSVVIKATEAFF. The CDR3 DNA sequence: TGTGCCTGGAGTGTTGTGATAAAAGCCACTGAAGCTTTCTTT.

The rearrangement links TRBV27 to TRBJ2-1, with D possibly TRBD2 on 6 matching bases. The CDR3 runs to 14 residues. Looked up from germline, CDR1 is MNHEY and CDR2 is SMNVEV (reference sequence). The V end lost 2 bases, the J end lost 4 bases, and 9 bases lay between the germline ends. The CDR3 sequence is CASSLISGYNEQFF. CDR3 sequence (DNA): TGTGCCAGCAGTTTAATTAGCGGATACAATGAGCAGTTCTTC.

The rearrangement links TRBV19 to TRBJ2-7; TRBD2 might be the D (6 bases). V was cut by 6 bases and J by 3 bases, with 18 bases left in between. This CDR3 is built from 15 residues. The V gene's germline CDR1 is LNHDA and CDR2 SQIVND (reference sequence). CDR3 DNA: TGTGCCAGTAGAAAGTCCGCGGGACTGAACTACGAGCAGTACTTC. It codes for CASRKSAGLNYEQYF.

The rearrangement joins TRBV18 to TRBJ2-7; 7 bases are a match to TRBD2. Trimming took 3 bases from V and 5 from J; bases not matched to a gene: 7. CDR1 KGHSH and CDR2 LQKENI come from the germline V gene. The CDR3 totals 14 residues. The CDR3 DNA reads TGTGCCAGCTCACCCCAGTGGGGGAGGGACGAGCAGTACTTC. Its translation: CASSPQWGRDEQYF.

Here the CDR3 reads CAWSQGSGANVLTF. The DNA for the CDR3 is TGTGCCTGGAGCCAGGGTTCTGGGGCCAACGTCCTGACTTTC. The chain joins TRBV30 to TRBJ2-6, with D perhaps matching TRBD1 (5 bases). With 3 bases removed from V and 1 base from J, the gap between germline ends came to 7 bases. The CDR3 contains 14 residues. Germline V gives CDR1 GTSNPN, CDR2 SVGIG (reference sequence).

In its sample, this clone was seen once. This rearrangement joins TRBV30 to TRBJ2-7; D may be TRBD1 (6 bases). CDR1 and CDR2 from the germline V gene are GTSNPN and SVGIG (reference sequence). CDR3 length: 14 amino acids. The germline V and J ends were trimmed by 2 bases and 1 base, with 12 bases remaining between them. The CDR3 DNA reads as TGTGCCTGGAGTACGGGACACTTATCCTACGAGCAGTACTTC. This codes for CAWSTGHLSYEQYF.